A single T cell receptor (beta chain) is shown here with its context. This CDR3 contains 19 residues. Germline-derived CDR1 and CDR2 are MNHEY and SVGEGT. The ends lost 7 bases at V and 4 bases at J; junction bases unmatched: 20. Measured with immunoSEQ multiplex PCR; TCRdb has only the in-frame clones, and not every one. The profile shows 77,000 or so clones, 92% of them singletons. These data are taken from a study of T cell responses to AZD1222 COVID-19 vaccine. Sequencing used peripheral blood, obtained on day 0 of MenACWY control vaccination. The source of this sequence is an adult in good health. The rearrangement joins TRBV6-2 or TRBV6-3 to TRBJ2-2; 8 bases match TRBD2. DNA of the CDR3: TGTGCCAGCACCCCTCTGGGCAGCGGGGGTGCCTTATCCACCGGGGAGCTGTTTTTT. Protein: CASTPLGSGGALSTGELFF.